The T cell receptor beta chain described here comes from a study of cytomegalovirus exposure and HLA in healthy donors (dated by TCRdb to about 2017). Study-wide context: The approximately 710 repertoires of the first cohort and the 120 validation repertoires were produced on the same platform, according to a later analysis. High-throughput TCR immunosequencing, statistical association of individual TCRs with disease status, and machine learning were combined to predict cytomegalovirus infection status. In addition to the first cohort of roughly 670 subjects, a separate validation cohort of 100 to 150 different subjects was used. The study was designed to test whether signatures of past pathogen exposure could be identified by cataloging public T cell receptors. The research as a whole found: The authors suggested that the approach could potentially be generalized to other disease states and immunological phenotypes. In both the original and validation cohorts, the classifier was reported to diagnose cytomegalovirus status with high specificity and sensitivity. The validation cohort had no HLA typing available for a later analysis, so co-occurrence within that cohort was assessed over all 120 or so repertoires. In the study, around 150 TCR beta chains were listed as associated with cytomegalovirus. Most TCR sequences were seen in very few donors, while some public TCRs were found in many individuals. In vitro tests confirmed that a few of the cytomegalovirus-associated TCR beta chains recognize cytomegalovirus antigens. In a later analysis, TCRs clustered in the first cohort were found to also tend to co-occur in the approximately 110 validation repertoires, with over 90% of cluster scores above 0.

A remark on this clone: Its binding antigen is unknown. Base qualities were left out, and no much larger clone turns up one base away.

Reading from cysteine to phenylalanine, the CDR3 counts 13 amino acids. The entry retains the CDR3 DNA only, 39 bases that are in frame from base 1. CDR1 and CDR2 are read off the germline V gene as MDHEN and SYDVKM. V is pared back by 3 bases and J by 1 base, with 7 bases lying between the germline termini. The library came from the immunoSEQ multiplex PCR assay. For the original study's pipeline: A statistical classification framework was built to diagnose cytomegalovirus status from the catalog of TCR beta chain sequences. TCRdb's version of the immuneACCESS table is confined to in-frame rearrangements and falls short of the full clone set. An unresolved V gene accounts for under half of the shortfall where checked; the remainder is of unknown origin. The DNA was the basis for D and trimming; V, J and clone size are from that table. Present in this sample are a few hundred thousand clones, around 80% of which were seen just once. Roughly 13% of the sample goes to the ten largest clones.

Separate from the approximately 670-subject first cohort, the validation cohort of about 120 subjects was the group to which the donors belonged. The clonotype comes from a woman in her twenties or thirties in good health and CMV-seropositive. Material for sequencing was PBMCs. The chain is made from TRBV28 and TRBJ2-7, with the D gene call left open. CDR3 sequence: CASSFVTSYEQYF. The DNA is as follows: TGTGCCAGCAGTTTTGTCACTTCCTACGAGCAGTACTTC.